The entry below gives a single T cell receptor (beta chain) sequence along with its context. Its antigen is still unknown. This sample was taken from a study of cytotoxic CD8 clonotypes in ibrutinib-treated CLL. Points from the study as a whole: The study found public clonotypes uncommon, contracting or stable on treatment.

Libraries were prepared by immunoSEQ multiplex PCR; TCRdb keeps only in-frame clonotypes and omits some of them. The table includes under 200,000 clones, under 90% detected once. The sequence came from a human donor with chronic lymphocytic leukemia. Material: PBMCs, obtained after 24 months of ibrutinib treatment.

CDR3 protein: CASSAGQGNSPLHF. The CDR3 nucleotides read TGTGCCAGCAGCGCCGGACAGGGAAATTCACCCCTCCACTTT. The chain carries TRBV7-6 and TRBJ1-6; TRBD1 matches 8 bases. The V gene end was trimmed by 5 bases and the J gene end by 7 bases; junction bases not matched to a gene: 4. Per the germline V gene, CDR1 is SGHVS and CDR2 is FNYEAQ. The CDR3 loop spans 14 amino acids.